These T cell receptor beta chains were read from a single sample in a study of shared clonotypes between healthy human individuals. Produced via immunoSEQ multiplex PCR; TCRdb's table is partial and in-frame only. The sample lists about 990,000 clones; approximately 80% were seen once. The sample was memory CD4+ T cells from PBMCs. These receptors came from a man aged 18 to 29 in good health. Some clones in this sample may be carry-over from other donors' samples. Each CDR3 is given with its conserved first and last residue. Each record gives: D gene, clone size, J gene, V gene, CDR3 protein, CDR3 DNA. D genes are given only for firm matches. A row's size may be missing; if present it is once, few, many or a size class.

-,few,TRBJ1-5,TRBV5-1,CASSPWPVNQPQHF,TGCGCCAGCAGTCCGTGGCCAGTCAATCAGCCCCAGCATTTT
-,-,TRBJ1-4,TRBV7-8,CASSFGRGGTNEKLFF,TGTGCCAGCAGCTTTGGGCGAGGGGGAACTAATGAAAAACTGTTTTTT
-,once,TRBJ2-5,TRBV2,CASSVRHTETQYF,TGTGCCAGCAGTGTAAGACACACAGAGACCCAGTACTTC
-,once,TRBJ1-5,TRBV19,CASSIDVVGRPNQPQHF,TGTGCCAGTAGTATAGATGTTGTGGGGCGACCCAATCAGCCCCAGCATTTT
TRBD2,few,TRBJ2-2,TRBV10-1,CASSDRSGRPGELFF,TGCGCCAGCAGTGATCGGAGCGGGAGACCCGGGGAGCTGTTTTTT
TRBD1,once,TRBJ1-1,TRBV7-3,CASSTNRGVVEAFF,TGTGCCAGCAGCACCAACAGGGGGGTGGTTGAAGCTTTCTTT
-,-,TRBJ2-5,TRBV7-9,CASSAPGRRVVETQYF,TGTGCCAGCAGCGCACCGGGACGGAGGGTTGTGGAGACCCAGTACTTC
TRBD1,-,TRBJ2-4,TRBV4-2,CASSQDGTGGNIQYF,TGTGCCAGCAGCCAAGATGGGACAGGGGGTAACATTCAGTACTTC
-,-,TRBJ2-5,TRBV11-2,CASSLLTSLETQYF,TGTGCCAGCAGCTTGCTAACAAGTCTGGAGACCCAGTACTTC
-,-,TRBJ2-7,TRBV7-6,CASSPPGGIFEQYF,TGTGCCAGCAGCCCACCAGGAGGGATCTTCGAGCAGTACTTC
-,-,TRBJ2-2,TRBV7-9,CASSLNRVGTGELFF,TGTGCCAGCAGCTTAAACAGGGTTGGCACCGGGGAGCTGTTTTTT
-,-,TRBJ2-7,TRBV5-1,CASSYNTGHRTSYEQYF,TGCGCCAGCAGCTACAATACGGGACACCGGACCTCCTACGAGCAGTACTTC
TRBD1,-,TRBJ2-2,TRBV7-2,CASSLVRDRPSGELFF,TGTGCCAGCAGCTTAGTGCGGGACAGGCCATCCGGGGAGCTGTTTTTT
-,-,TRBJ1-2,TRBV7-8,CASSLSWRSYGYTF,TGTGCCAGCAGCTTAAGTTGGAGAAGCTATGGCTACACCTTC
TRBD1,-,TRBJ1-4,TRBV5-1,CASSRQGVSEKLFF,TGCGCCAGCAGCCGACAGGGCGTATCTGAAAAACTGTTTTTT
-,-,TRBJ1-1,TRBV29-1,CSIDRGGAEAFF,TGCAGCATCGACCGGGGGGGTGCTGAAGCTTTCTTT
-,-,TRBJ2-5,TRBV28,CASIPGTAGQTQYF,TGTGCCAGCATCCCGGGAACCGCGGGGCAGACCCAGTACTTC
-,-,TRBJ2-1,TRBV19,CASAIYNEQFF,TGTGCCAGCGCTATCTACAATGAGCAGTTCTTC
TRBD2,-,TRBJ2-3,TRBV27,CASRGLAGWGDTQYF,TGTGCCAGCAGAGGACTAGCGGGGTGGGGAGATACGCAGTATTTT
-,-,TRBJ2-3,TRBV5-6,CASSGMGVDTDTQYF,TGTGCCAGCAGCGGGATGGGGGTTGACACAGATACGCAGTATTTT
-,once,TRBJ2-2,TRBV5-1,CASSPTVGPGELFF,TGCGCCAGCAGCCCGACGGTAGGGCCCGGGGAGCTGTTTTTT
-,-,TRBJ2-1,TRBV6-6,CASRHGLDSNEQFF,TGTGCCAGCAGGCACGGTCTTGATAGCAATGAGCAGTTCTTC
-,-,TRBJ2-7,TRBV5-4,CASSSPNRNGFYEQYF,TGTGCCAGCAGTTCGCCAAACAGAAACGGCTTCTACGAGCAGTACTTC
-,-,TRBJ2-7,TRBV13,CASSPSRQAYEQYF,TGTGCCAGCAGCCCATCACGGCAAGCCTACGAGCAGTACTTC
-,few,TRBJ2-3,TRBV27,CASSRSRGAASTDTQYF,TGTGCCAGCAGTCGCAGTCGAGGGGCAGCGAGCACAGATACGCAGTATTTT
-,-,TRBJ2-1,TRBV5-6,CASSLGGLSYNEQFF,TGTGCCAGCAGCTTAGGGGGACTATCCTACAATGAGCAGTTCTTC
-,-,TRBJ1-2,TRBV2,CASSIWGRGGYTF,TGTGCCAGCAGTATTTGGGGGCGGGGTGGCTACACCTTC
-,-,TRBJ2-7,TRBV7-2,CASSLGRPREQYF,TGTGCCAGCAGCTTAGGCCGTCCGCGCGAGCAGTACTTC
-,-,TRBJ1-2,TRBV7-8,CASSLVGPPENYGYTF,TGTGCCAGCAGCTTAGTTGGCCCCCCAGAAAACTATGGCTACACCTTC
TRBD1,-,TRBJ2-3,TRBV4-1,CASSRSGQPASTDTQYF,TGCGCCAGCAGCCGATCGGGACAGCCAGCTAGCACAGATACGCAGTATTTT
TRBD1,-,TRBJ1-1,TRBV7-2,CASSLGQGAFF,TGTGCCAGCAGCTTGGGACAGGGGGCTTTCTTT
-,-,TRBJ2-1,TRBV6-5,CASSYSQGFDEQFF,TGTGCCAGCAGTTACAGTCAGGGTTTCGATGAGCAGTTCTTC
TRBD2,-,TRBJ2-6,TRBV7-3,CASRGGSIMDGANVLTF,TGTGCCAGCCGAGGCGGGAGTATAATGGATGGGGCCAACGTCCTGACTTTC
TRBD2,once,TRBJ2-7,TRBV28,CASSRAGIDEQYF,TGTGCCAGCAGTCGAGCGGGAATCGACGAGCAGTACTTC
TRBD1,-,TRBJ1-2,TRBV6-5,CASSKDRGGYTF,TGTGCCAGCAGTAAAGACAGGGGTGGCTACACCTTC
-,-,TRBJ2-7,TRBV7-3,CASSLGSPGAYEQYF,TGTGCCAGCAGCTTAGGTTCCCCCGGAGCCTACGAGCAGTACTTC
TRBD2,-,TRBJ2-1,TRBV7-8,CAIAPSLAGGSNEQFF,TGTGCCATCGCCCCCTCACTAGCGGGAGGGAGCAATGAGCAGTTCTTC